The clone carrying this T cell receptor (beta chain) was detected a few times. The data derive from a study of blood T cell repertoires in COVID-19. Study information: COVID-19 samples collected from the United States, Italy and Spain covered acute and convalescent phases. Sample material is recorded as cDNA or gDNA derived from T cells, B-cell-depleted T cells, or PBMCs.

The V and J ends lost 6 bases and 0 bases respectively, with 12 bases between them. Looked up from germline, CDR1 is LGHNT and CDR2 is FRNRAP. The length of the CDR3 is 15 residues. Original handling: Cell counts per sample came from amplifying reference gene primers. Measured with immunoSEQ multiplex PCR; TCRdb has only the in-frame clones, and not every one. From that table come the V and J calls and clone size; the DNA was used to work out D and trimming. The sample holds 150,000 to 200,000 clones, more than 70% seen once. The V and J genes are TRBV12-5 and TRBJ1-3; D is unresolved. This receptor was obtained from a man aged 35 to 55 with active or convalescent COVID-19. The sequencing input was peripheral blood. The CDR3 nucleotides read TGTGCTAGTGGCCGTCAGGTTCTCTCTGGAAACACCATATATTTT. This encodes CASGRQVLSGNTIYF. Together with reference TRBV12-5 and TRBJ1-3, the CDR3 gives the full variable domain: DARVTQTPRHKVTEMGQEVTMRCQPILGHNTVFWYRQTMMQGLELLAYFRNRAPLDDSGMPKDRFSAEMPDATLATLKIQPSEPRDSAVYFCASGRQVLSGNTIYFGEGSWLTVV.